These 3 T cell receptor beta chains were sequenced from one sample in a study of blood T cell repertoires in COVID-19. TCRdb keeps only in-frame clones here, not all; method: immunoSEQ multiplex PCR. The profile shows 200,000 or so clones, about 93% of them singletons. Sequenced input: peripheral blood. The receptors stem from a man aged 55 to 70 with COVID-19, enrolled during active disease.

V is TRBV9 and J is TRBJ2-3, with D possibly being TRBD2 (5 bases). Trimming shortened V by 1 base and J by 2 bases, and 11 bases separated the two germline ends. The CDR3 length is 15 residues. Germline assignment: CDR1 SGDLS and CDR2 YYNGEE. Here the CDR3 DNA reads TGTGCCAGCAGCGTATTTCAGGACTCCACAGATACGCAGTATTTT. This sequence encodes CASSVFQDSTDTQYF. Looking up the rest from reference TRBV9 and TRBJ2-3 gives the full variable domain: DSGVTQTPKHLITATGQRVTLRCSPRSGDLSVYWYQQSLDQGLQFLIQYYNGEERAKGNILERFSAQQFPDLHSELNLSSLELGDSALYFCASSVFQDSTDTQYFGPGTRLTVL.

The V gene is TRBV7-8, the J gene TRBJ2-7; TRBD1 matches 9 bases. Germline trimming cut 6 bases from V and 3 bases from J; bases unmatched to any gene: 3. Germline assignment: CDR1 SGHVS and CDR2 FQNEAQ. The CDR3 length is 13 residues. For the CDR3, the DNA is TGTGCCAGCAGACAGGGGGCCCACTACGAGCAGTACTTC. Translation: CASRQGAHYEQYF.

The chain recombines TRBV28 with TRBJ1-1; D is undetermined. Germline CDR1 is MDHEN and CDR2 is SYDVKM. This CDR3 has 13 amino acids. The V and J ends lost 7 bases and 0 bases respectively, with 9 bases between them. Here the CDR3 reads CASTSLMNTEAFF. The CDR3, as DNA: TGTGCCAGCACCTCCCTAATGAACACTGAAGCTTTCTTT.